This T cell receptor (beta chain) emerged from a study of shared clonotypes between healthy human individuals. Study-level results: Naive CD4 clonotype sharing across a few donors was 5% to 6%.

CD45RO-negative cells were positively selected for CCR7, leaving out terminally differentiated effector memory CD45RA+ cells. Assay: immunoSEQ multiplex PCR; the TCRdb copy retains only in-frame clones and omits some. The table has more than 2 million clones, approximately 92% seen once. Points on this clone: Its antigen remains unknown.

Sequencing used naive CD8+ T cells from PBMCs. This clonotype was sampled from a man younger than 35 in good health. Some clones in this sample may be carry-over from other donors' samples.

CDR3 protein: CSVTPSGVYEQYF. The CDR3 region has the DNA TGCAGCGTAACCCCTAGCGGAGTCTACGAGCAGTACTTC. The chain couples TRBV29-1 to TRBJ2-7; 7 nucleotides align to TRBD2. Germline V gene data show CDR1 as SQVTM and CDR2 as ANQGSEA. This CDR3 is built from 13 residues. J was trimmed by 3 bases and V by 6 bases; bases with no gene match: 8.